This is a list of T cell receptor beta chains from one sample in a study of T cells after yellow fever vaccination. TCRdb reprocessed the 5' RACE reads with MiXCR, giving one entry per CDR3 protein. The profile covers about 240,000 distinct CDR3 sequences, with 6.9% appearing a single time and about 0.85% taken by the ten largest. This specimen consisted of CD4+ T cells sorted from PBMCs, obtained 15 days after the yellow fever booster vaccination. All receptors come from a man aged 25 to 40 who received the YFV17D yellow fever vaccine. The CDR3 runs from the conserved cysteine through the conserved F or W. Fields, in order: J gene, V gene, CDR3 length, CDR3 protein.

TRBJ2-1 | TRBV7-2 | 12 | CASSLVGATQFF
TRBJ1-2 | TRBV5-1 | 14 | CASSLGDRTYGYTF
TRBJ1-5 | TRBV20-1 | 13 | CSARDRDNQPQHF
TRBJ2-2 | TRBV20-1 | 15 | CSARDFSGETGELFF
TRBJ2-5 | TRBV9 | 15 | CASSAEPGRGETQYF
TRBJ2-1 | TRBV20-1 | 13 | CSASRALYNEQFF
TRBJ2-7 | TRBV6-1 | 13 | CASIEGLAGEQYF
TRBJ1-2 | TRBV12-3/TRBV12-4 | 13 | CASSLGGTYGYTF
TRBJ2-5 | TRBV6-5 | 11 | CASRNRETQYF
TRBJ2-2 | TRBV3-1 | 14 | CASSQVSTTRELFF
TRBJ2-7 | TRBV20-1 | 12 | CSARTGVSEQYF
TRBJ2-7 | TRBV7-3 | 13 | CASSYGVPGEQYF
TRBJ2-3 | TRBV7-2 | 13 | CASSLAPQDLQYF
TRBJ2-5 | TRBV5-1 | 14 | CASSLAQSQETQYF
TRBJ1-1 | TRBV15 | 14 | CATSSSRVRGSTFF
TRBJ2-2 | TRBV3-1 | 17 | CASSHPTNRVNTGELFF
TRBJ2-7 | TRBV5-1 | 13 | CASSTGQNYEQYF
TRBJ2-1 | TRBV5-1 | 13 | CASSPALFNEQFF
TRBJ1-6 | TRBV7-2 | 17 | CASSFRTGSSYNSPLHF
TRBJ2-5 | TRBV5-1 | 19 | CASSLLRTSGRQYQETQYF
TRBJ2-5 | TRBV28 | 13 | CASRPMTLETQYF
TRBJ1-1 | TRBV14 | 11 | CASLVRIQAFF